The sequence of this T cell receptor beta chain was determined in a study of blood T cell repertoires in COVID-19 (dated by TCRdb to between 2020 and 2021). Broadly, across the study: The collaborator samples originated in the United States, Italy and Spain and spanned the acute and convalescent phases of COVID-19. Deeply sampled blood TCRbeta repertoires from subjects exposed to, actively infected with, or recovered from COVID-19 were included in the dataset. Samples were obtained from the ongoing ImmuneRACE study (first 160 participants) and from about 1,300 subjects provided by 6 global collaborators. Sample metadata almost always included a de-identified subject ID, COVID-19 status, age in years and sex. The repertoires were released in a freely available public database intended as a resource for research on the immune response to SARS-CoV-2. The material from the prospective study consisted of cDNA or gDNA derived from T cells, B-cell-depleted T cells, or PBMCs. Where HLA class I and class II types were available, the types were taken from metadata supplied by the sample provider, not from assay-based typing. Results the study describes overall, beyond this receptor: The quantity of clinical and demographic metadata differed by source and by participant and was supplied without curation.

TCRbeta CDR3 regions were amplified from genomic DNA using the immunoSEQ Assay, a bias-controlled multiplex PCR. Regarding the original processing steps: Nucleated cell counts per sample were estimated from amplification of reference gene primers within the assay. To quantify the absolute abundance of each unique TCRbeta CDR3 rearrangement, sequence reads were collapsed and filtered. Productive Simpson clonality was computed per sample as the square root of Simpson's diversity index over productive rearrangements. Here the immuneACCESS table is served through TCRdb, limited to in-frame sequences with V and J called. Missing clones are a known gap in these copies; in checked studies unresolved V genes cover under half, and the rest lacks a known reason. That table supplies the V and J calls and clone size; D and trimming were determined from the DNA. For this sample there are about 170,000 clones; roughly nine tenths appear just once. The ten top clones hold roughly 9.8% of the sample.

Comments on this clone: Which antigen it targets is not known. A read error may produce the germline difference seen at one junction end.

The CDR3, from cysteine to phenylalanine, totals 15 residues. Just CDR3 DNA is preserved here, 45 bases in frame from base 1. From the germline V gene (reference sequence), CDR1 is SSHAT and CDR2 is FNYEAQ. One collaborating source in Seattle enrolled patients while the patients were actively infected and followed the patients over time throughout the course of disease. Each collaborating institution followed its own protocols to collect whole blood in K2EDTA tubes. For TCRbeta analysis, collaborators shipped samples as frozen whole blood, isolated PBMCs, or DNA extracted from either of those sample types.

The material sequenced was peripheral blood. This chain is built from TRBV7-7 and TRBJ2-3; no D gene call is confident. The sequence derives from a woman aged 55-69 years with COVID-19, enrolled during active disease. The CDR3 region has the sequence CASSTTELFTDTQYF. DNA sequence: TGTGCTAGCAGCACCACGGAGCTTTTCACAGATACGCAGTATTTT.